The rows below give T cell receptor beta chains drawn from one sample of a study of T-cell reconstitution after alpha-beta-depleted transplantation in children. Each CDR3 protein gets one entry after TCRdb re-called the PCR reads with MiXCR. The data show about a million distinct CDR3 sequences, around 30% seen once. The sample was PBMCs, mostly from graft donor cells, taken 360 days after TCRalphabeta/CD19-depleted stem cell transplant. All receptors come from a boy under two years old who had a stem cell transplant for SCID, so the T cells may come from the graft donor. The CDR3 runs from the conserved cysteine through the conserved F or W. The order of the fields is D gene, J gene, V gene, clone size, CDR3 protein, CDR3 DNA. A D gene is named only where the DNA matches it firmly. Not all rows give a size; the values are once, few, many and, for expanded clones, a class.

TRBD2 | TRBJ2-1 | TRBV27 | - | CASSFGGSGGAGGQFF | TGTGCCAGCAGTTTTGGGGGTAGCGGGGGGGCTGGCGGGCAGTTCTTC
- | TRBJ2-3 | TRBV12-3/TRBV12-4 | - | CASKYETSTDTQYF | TGTGCCAGCAAGTACGAGACTAGCACAGATACGCAGTATTTT
TRBD1 | TRBJ2-7 | TRBV30 | - | CAWSTGVEQYF | TGTGCCTGGAGTACAGGGGTCGAGCAGTACTTC
TRBD2 | TRBJ2-1 | TRBV6-2/TRBV6-3 | - | CASSYFYGGGPYNEQFF | TGTGCCAGCAGTTACTTCTACGGGGGGGGGCCCTACAATGAGCAGTTCTTC
TRBD1 | TRBJ2-2 | TRBV5-5 | - | CASSSISGTGDTGELFF | TGTGCCAGCAGCTCCATCTCCGGGACAGGGGACACCGGGGAGCTGTTTTTT
TRBD2 | TRBJ2-7 | TRBV5-1 | - | CASSLDPGLAGGKNYEQYF | TGCGCCAGCAGCTTGGACCCGGGACTAGCGGGGGGCAAGAACTACGAGCAGTACTTC
- | TRBJ1-6 | TRBV20-1 | - | CSARWPDEASPLHF | TGCAGTGCTAGATGGCCGGATGAGGCTTCACCCCTCCACTTT
- | TRBJ2-3 | TRBV5-4 | - | CASMHTSTDTQYF | TGTGCCAGCATGCACACTAGCACAGATACGCAGTATTTT
- | TRBJ2-1 | TRBV20-1 | few | CSARAGLRNEQFF | TGCAGTGCTAGAGCGGGGCTGCGCAATGAGCAGTTCTTC
- | TRBJ2-7 | TRBV7-8 | - | CASSWGGQFYEQYF | TGTGCCAGCAGCTGGGGGGGACAGTTCTACGAGCAGTACTTC
TRBD1 | TRBJ2-7 | TRBV6-1 | - | CASSRMGQMNYEQYF | TGTGCCAGCAGTCGCATGGGACAGATGAACTACGAGCAGTACTTC
- | TRBJ1-1 | TRBV4-1 | few | CASSQDLAAARPEAFF | TGCGCCAGCAGCCAAGATCTGGCAGCAGCCAGGCCTGAAGCTTTCTTT
TRBD2 | TRBJ2-7 | TRBV11-2 | - | CASSLVERGGSYEQYF | TGTGCCAGCAGCTTAGTAGAGCGGGGGGGCTCCTACGAGCAGTACTTC
TRBD2 | TRBJ2-7 | TRBV20-1 | - | CSALLAGSYEQYF | TGCAGTGCCCTTCTAGCGGGCTCCTACGAGCAGTACTTC
TRBD1 | TRBJ1-1 | TRBV12-3/TRBV12-4 | - | CASRKDRLNTEAFF | TGTGCCAGCAGAAAGGACAGGTTGAACACTGAAGCTTTCTTT
- | TRBJ2-7 | TRBV2 | many | CASSEVTYEQYF | TGTGCCAGCAGTGAAGTGACCTACGAGCAGTACTTC
- | TRBJ2-5 | TRBV15 | many | CATSRDLHEYQETQYF | TGTGCCACCAGCAGAGATCTCCACGAGTACCAAGAGACCCAGTACTTC
- | TRBJ2-3 | TRBV9 | few | CASSPRYPADTQYF | TGTGCCAGCAGCCCCCGATACCCGGCAGATACGCAGTATTTT
- | TRBJ2-5 | TRBV10-3 | - | CAISDPGGLEETQYF | TGTGCCATCAGTGATCCGGGGGGCTTAGAAGAGACCCAGTACTTC
- | TRBJ1-2 | TRBV19 | - | CASNPGHSFYGYTF | TGTGCCAGTAATCCGGGACACTCCTTCTATGGCTACACCTTC
TRBD1 | TRBJ1-2 | TRBV28 | - | CASSYGQGRSGYTF | TGTGCCAGCAGTTATGGACAGGGGAGGAGTGGCTACACCTTC
TRBD1 | TRBJ1-1 | TRBV29-1 | - | CSSSTGWGTEAFF | TGCAGCTCCTCGACAGGGTGGGGTACTGAAGCTTTCTTT
- | TRBJ2-6 | TRBV4-1 | many | CASSHSGANVLTF | TGTGCCAGCAGTCACTCTGGGGCCAACGTCCTGACTTTC
- | TRBJ1-1 | TRBV25-1 | - | CASSELGPTEAFF | TGTGCCAGCAGTGAATTGGGGCCCACTGAAGCTTTCTTT
- | TRBJ2-7 | TRBV2 | many | CASSEAVYEQYF | TGCGCCAGCAGTGAAGCTGTCTACGAGCAGTACTTC
- | TRBJ2-6 | TRBV20-1 | - | CSAYSRGTSGANVLTF | TGCAGTGCATACAGCAGGGGAACCTCTGGGGCCAACGTCCTGACTTTC
TRBD2 | TRBJ2-3 | TRBV12-3/TRBV12-4 | - | CASTQTSYTDTQYF | TGTGCCAGCACCCAGACTAGCTACACAGATACGCAGTATTTT
TRBD2 | TRBJ2-5 | TRBV7-6 | - | CASSLRSTSGQETQYF | TGTGCCAGCAGCTTACGTTCGACTAGCGGGCAAGAGACCCAGTACTTC
- | TRBJ2-7 | TRBV5-1 | - | CASSSRTGTTYEQYF | TGCGCCAGCAGCTCCCGTACAGGGACCACCTACGAGCAGTACTTC
TRBD1 | TRBJ2-3 | TRBV6-1 | - | CASSEDRGVTDTQYF | TGTGCCAGCAGTGAAGACAGGGGAGTCACAGATACGCAGTATTTT
- | TRBJ2-3 | TRBV24-1 | - | CATSEVSTDTQYF | TGTGCCACCAGTGAAGTCAGCACAGATACGCAGTATTTT
TRBD1 | TRBJ2-2 | TRBV4-1 | - | CASSPGQGVAGELFF | TGCGCCAGCAGCCCCGGACAGGGGGTAGCCGGGGAGCTGTTTTTT
- | TRBJ2-2 | TRBV11-2 | - | CASSSVTRANTGELFF | TGTGCCAGCAGCTCGGTGACTAGAGCGAACACCGGGGAGCTGTTTTTT
- | TRBJ1-1 | TRBV29-1 | few | CSAQVQDLTFF | TGCAGCGCACAAGTCCAGGATCTGACTTTCTTT
- | TRBJ1-6 | TRBV11-3 | few | CASSFPGPRGNYNSPLHF | TGTGCCAGCAGCTTCCCCGGTCCCCGGGGTAACTATAATTCACCCCTCCACTTT
TRBD1 | TRBJ2-7 | TRBV10-3 | few | CAISGNRGSEQYF | TGTGCCATCAGTGGGAACAGGGGGAGCGAGCAGTACTTC
- | TRBJ1-2 | TRBV7-6 | - | CASSLEGRGGYTF | TGTGCCAGCAGCTTGGAGGGAAGAGGCGGCTACACCTTC
- | TRBJ1-1 | TRBV5-1 | - | CASSLGTVGTEAFF | TGCGCCAGCAGCTTAGGTACGGTGGGCACTGAAGCTTTCTTT
- | TRBJ2-7 | TRBV3-1 | - | CASSQERGVKQYF | TGTGCCAGCAGCCAAGAGAGAGGCGTTAAGCAGTACTTC
TRBD1 | TRBJ1-2 | TRBV4-1 | few | CASSQDRTGGYYGYTF | TGCGCCAGCAGCCAAGATCGAACAGGGGGCTACTATGGCTACACCTTC
TRBD1 | TRBJ1-3 | TRBV12-3/TRBV12-4 | - | CASSRRDSGNTIYF | TGTGCCAGCAGTCGCCGGGACAGCGGAAACACCATATATTTT
- | TRBJ2-3 | TRBV20-1 | - | CSARDLEGVSDTQYF | TGCAGTGCTAGAGATTTGGAGGGGGTGTCAGATACGCAGTATTTT
- | TRBJ2-5 | TRBV29-1 | few | CSVLDGGSETQYF | TGCAGCGTTTTGGACGGTGGGTCTGAGACCCAGTACTTC
- | TRBJ1-6 | TRBV7-8 | few | CASSLSRGYNSPLHF | TGTGCCAGCAGCTTAAGCAGGGGATACAATTCACCCCTCCACTTT
- | TRBJ1-1 | TRBV10-3 | - | CAIQSDRGSTEAFF | TGTGCCATCCAGTCGGACCGGGGATCTACTGAAGCTTTCTTT
- | TRBJ2-7 | TRBV11-2 | few | CASSFRPAIRAYEQYF | TGTGCCAGCAGCTTCCGCCCGGCAATAAGGGCCTACGAGCAGTACTTC
- | TRBJ1-1 | TRBV12-3/TRBV12-4 | few | CASSFEHINTEAFF | TGTGCCAGCAGTTTCGAACATATAAACACTGAAGCTTTCTTT
- | TRBJ1-2 | TRBV7-2 | - | CASSLGPTAPNYGYTF | TGTGCCAGCAGCTTAGGTCCAACAGCTCCTAACTATGGCTACACCTTC
- | TRBJ2-7 | TRBV7-9 | - | CARSFGQGSYEQYF | TGTGCCAGGAGCTTCGGTCAGGGCTCCTACGAGCAGTACTTC
- | TRBJ1-1 | TRBV2 | - | CASSEVHGNPSTEAFF | TGTGCCAGCAGTGAGGTCCATGGGAACCCGTCCACTGAAGCTTTCTTT
- | TRBJ1-3 | TRBV12-3/TRBV12-4 | - | CASSFGADGNTIYF | TGTGCCAGCAGTTTTGGGGCAGATGGAAACACCATATATTTT
TRBD2 | TRBJ2-5 | TRBV20-1 | - | CSASDPSGGAETQYF | TGCAGTGCTAGTGATCCGAGCGGGGGGGCAGAGACCCAGTACTTC
- | TRBJ2-7 | TRBV15 | few | CATSRDPGSSYEQYF | TGTGCCACCAGCAGAGATCCGGGCTCCTCCTACGAGCAGTACTTC
- | TRBJ2-1 | TRBV5-5 | - | CASSSPWRDPYNEQFF | TGTGCCAGCAGCTCCCCCTGGCGTGACCCCTACAATGAGCAGTTCTTC
- | TRBJ1-2 | TRBV29-1 | - | CSAIRVELDGYTF | TGCAGCGCGATAAGGGTGGAACTCGATGGCTACACCTTC
- | TRBJ1-1 | TRBV4-3 | few | CASSQVPPGQAFF | TGCGCCAGCAGCCAAGTGCCCCCAGGGCAAGCTTTCTTT
- | TRBJ2-4 | TRBV5-1 | few | CASSLDTGGAENIQYF | TGCGCCAGCAGCTTGGATACAGGCGGGGCTGAAAACATTCAGTACTTC
- | TRBJ2-3 | TRBV25-1 | - | CASSKDSDTQYF | TGTGCCAGCAGTAAGGACTCAGATACGCAGTATTTT
- | TRBJ2-7 | TRBV20-1 | - | CSARPIPGTKIYEQYF | TGCAGTGCTAGACCGATCCCCGGGACAAAAATCTACGAGCAGTACTTC